Listed here are 15 T cell receptor beta chains from one sample, sequenced in a study of T cell changes during pregnancy in multiple sclerosis. This table comes from immunoSEQ multiplex PCR, and its TCRdb copy is limited to in-frame clones, with some not included. The repertoire holds about 41,000 clones, around nine tenths seen once, with about 7% in the top ten. The material was CD8+ T cells from peripheral blood mononuclear cells, obtained in the third trimester of pregnancy. These receptors were taken from a female donor with multiple sclerosis, enrolled in a pregnancy study.

This chain uses TRBV6-6 with TRBJ2-7; TRBD2 matches 9 bases. The V gene's germline CDR1 is MNHNY and CDR2 SVGAGI (reference sequence). The CDR3 extends over 14 amino acids. V was clipped by 2 bases and J by 5 bases; unmatched bases: 4. The chain's CDR3 is CASSYGLAGNEQYF. CDR3 nucleotide sequence: TGTGCCAGCAGTTACGGCCTAGCGGGAAACGAGCAGTACTTC.

This rearrangement joins TRBV5-4 to TRBJ1-2, with TRBD1 as a possible D gene (5 bases). The length of the CDR3 is 15 residues. V was shortened by 4 bases and J by 6 bases, with 19 bases between the two germline ends. Per the germline V gene, CDR1 is SGHNT and CDR2 is YYREEE (reference sequence). The CDR3 reads CASSQGGAGPDGYTF. Here the CDR3 DNA reads TGTGCCAGCAGCCAGGGTGGGGCAGGGCCAGATGGCTACACCTTC.

The chain carries TRBV9 and TRBJ2-1; perhaps TRBD2 as D (6 bases). The ends were cut back, 3 bases at V and 8 bases at J, with 9 bases in the middle. Germline CDR1 reads SGDLS; CDR2 reads YYNGEE. This CDR3 spans 12 amino acids. This CDR3 reads CASSGRGHEQFF. In DNA, the CDR3 is TGTGCCAGCAGCGGGAGGGGCCATGAGCAGTTCTTC.

The chain joins TRBV7-9 to TRBJ2-7; D is possibly TRBD2 (6 bases). V was shortened by 5 bases and J by 3 bases, with 11 bases between the two germline ends. The CDR3 contains 13 residues. Germline V lookup: CDR1 SEHNR, CDR2 FQNEAQ (reference sequence). The CDR3 region has the DNA TGTGCCAGCAGCCCTGGGACTCTCTACGAGCAGTACTTC. Translation gives CASSPGTLYEQYF.

This chain joins TRBV13 and TRBJ2-7; 8 bases match TRBD1. The germline V gene encodes CDR1 PRHDT and CDR2 FYEKMQ (reference sequence). CDR3 size: 14 residues. The V and J ends lost 5 bases and 2 bases, in that order; junction bases with no gene match: 5. Written as DNA, the CDR3 is TGTGCCAGCAGCCGGGGACAGGTCCCCTACGAGCAGTACTTC. It is translated as CASSRGQVPYEQYF.

In its sample, this clone was seen once. The chain links TRBV9 to TRBJ2-1, with unresolved D. The V gene's germline CDR1 is SGDLS and CDR2 YYNGEE. The V gene lost 1 base and the J gene lost 9 bases, with 8 bases spanning the gap. The CDR3 covers 12 residues. CDR3 residues: CASSVSGPEQFF. In DNA form, the CDR3 reads TGTGCCAGCAGCGTATCTGGGCCTGAGCAGTTCTTC. Full variable domain (rest looked up from reference TRBV9 and TRBJ2-1): DSGVTQTPKHLITATGQRVTLRCSPRSGDLSVYWYQQSLDQGLQFLIQYYNGEERAKGNILERFSAQQFPDLHSELNLSSLELGDSALYFCASSVSGPEQFFGPGTRLTVL.

CDR3 sequence (DNA): TGTGCCAGCAGCGTAGGATCGGTCGGGGAGACCCAGTACTTC. It is translated as CASSVGSVGETQYF. The gene calls are TRBV9 and TRBJ2-5; no reliable D call. This CDR3 spans 14 amino acids. Germline V CDR1 and CDR2: SGDLS, YYNGEE. V shed 0 bases and J shed 5 bases, with 11 bases lying between them.

This clone was seen once. The rearrangement joins TRBV4-1 to TRBJ2-7, with 7 positions matching TRBD1. This CDR3 has 14 amino acids. V gave up 3 bases and J gave up 6 bases; unmatched junction bases: 8. Germline V gene lookup returns CDR1 MGHRA and CDR2 YSYEKL. In DNA, the CDR3 is TGCGCCAGCAGCCAGGGCCTACAGGGGAGCGAGCAGTACTTC. Residues: CASSQGLQGSEQYF.

This clone has only one observation. The CDR3 here is CASSVGGEMNTEAFF. The CDR3 bases are TGTGCCAGCAGCGTAGGGGGAGAAATGAACACTGAAGCTTTCTTT. The chain joins TRBV9 to TRBJ1-1; D remains ambiguous. Trimming removed 0 bases from V and 0 bases from J, with 9 bases in between. The CDR3 totals 15 residues. Germline V gives CDR1 SGDLS, CDR2 YYNGEE.

V and J are TRBV10-3 and TRBJ2-7; 7 nucleotides match TRBD1. The ends lost 8 bases at V and 5 bases at J; junction bases unmatched: 6. Germline V gene data show CDR1 as ENHRY and CDR2 as SYGVKD. This CDR3 comprises 12 residues. CDR3 sequence reads: CAILRQGNEQYF. The CDR3 coding sequence is TGTGCCATCCTCCGACAGGGCAACGAGCAGTACTTC.

The chain joins TRBV2 to TRBJ1-4; the D is unclear. The CDR3 runs 16 residues. The V and J ends lost 6 bases and 0 bases respectively, with 14 bases between them. Germline V gene data show CDR1 as SNHLY and CDR2 as FYNNEI. The chain's CDR3 is CASRTRATATNEKLFF. CDR3 nucleotide sequence: TGTGCCAGCAGGACGAGGGCAACCGCAACTAATGAAAAACTGTTTTTT.

Only a few counts were recorded for this clone. J is TRBJ1-5 and V is TRBV6-6; D remains unclear. This CDR3 has 14 amino acids. Trimming shortened V by 2 bases and J by 6 bases, and 11 bases separated the two germline ends. Germline CDR1 reads MNHNY; CDR2 reads SVGAGI (reference sequence). In DNA, the CDR3 is TGTGCCAGCAGTTACGAGCCCACAGTTCAGCCCCAGCATTTT. This gives the protein CASSYEPTVQPQHF.

The chain uses TRBV7-9 and TRBJ2-7, with 11 bases identical to TRBD1. The germline V gene has CDR1 SEHNR and CDR2 FQNEAQ (reference sequence). The J segment lost 6 bases and the V segment lost 5 bases, leaving 3 bases of the junction unmatched. The CDR3 sequence is 13 residues long. This chain's CDR3 is CASSPGTGGEQYF. The DNA for the CDR3 is TGTGCCAGCAGCCCCGGGACAGGGGGCGAGCAGTACTTC.

A single count supports this clone. The chain recombines TRBV27 with TRBJ1-1; a weak D match, TRBD1 (6 bases). CDR1 is MNHEY and CDR2 is SMNVEV in the germline V gene (reference sequence). This CDR3 is 15 amino acids long. Trimming left V 6 bases short and J 5 bases short, with 19 bases between. The CDR3 DNA sequence: TGTGCCAGCAGCCGGATTTCAGGGGCCGTGACTGAAGCTTTCTTT. Protein sequence: CASSRISGAVTEAFF.

The chain joins TRBV5-4 to TRBJ1-1; D gene unclear. Germline V gene lookup returns CDR1 SGHNT and CDR2 YYREEE (reference sequence). Between the trimmed V and J ends, which lost 3 bases and 0 bases, there was a span of 3 bases. CDR3 length: 12 amino acids. CDR3 sequence: CASSYMNTEAFF. CDR3 coding DNA: TGTGCCAGCAGCTATATGAACACTGAAGCTTTCTTT.